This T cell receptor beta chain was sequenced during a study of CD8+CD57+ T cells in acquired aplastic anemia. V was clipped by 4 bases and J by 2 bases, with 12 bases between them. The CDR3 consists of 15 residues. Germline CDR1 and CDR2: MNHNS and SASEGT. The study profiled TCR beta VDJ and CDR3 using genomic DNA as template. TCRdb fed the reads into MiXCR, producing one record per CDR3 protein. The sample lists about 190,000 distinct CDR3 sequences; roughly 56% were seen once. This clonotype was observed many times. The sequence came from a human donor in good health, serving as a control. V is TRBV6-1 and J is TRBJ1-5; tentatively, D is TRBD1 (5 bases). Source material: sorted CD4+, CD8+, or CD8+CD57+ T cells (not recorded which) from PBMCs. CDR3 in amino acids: CASSATRGGNQPQHF. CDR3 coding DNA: TGTGCCAGCAGTGCAACAAGGGGTGGCAATCAGCCCCAGCATTTT.